This T cell receptor beta chain was profiled in a study of regulatory T cells in long-lasting Graves disease. Study findings and constraints: New patients shared fewer public clonotypes (966) than persistent patients did (about 2,700).

This clonotype was observed many times. Antigen specificity is unknown. The time point: newly diagnosed GD, antithyroid drugs for less than 3 months. Isolated PBMC RNA provided the starting material for the TCR library. Patients came from an endocrinology department in Xi'an, China. The peripheral blood volume drawn was 7.5 to 9.5 milliliters, and it was collected into EDTA tubes. Researchers made TCR beta libraries by using iRepertoire HTBI primers and running Arm-PCR on CDR3 regions. MiXCR was run by TCRdb on the multiplex PCR reads, yielding one entry per CDR3 protein. The sample holds 620,000 or so distinct CDR3 sequences, roughly 16% seen once. Germline V gene sequence: CDR1 MDHEN, CDR2 SYDVKM. The V end lost 2 bases, the J end lost 5 bases, and 15 bases lay between the germline ends. This CDR3 spans 15 amino acids. These sequences were also reported in another study, on T cells in Graves' hyperthyroidism and ophthalmopathy. Turning to that study: In validation, the model predicted ophthalmopathy. These predictions came a median roughly 6 months before onset.

The material was peripheral blood mononuclear cells (PBMCs), obtained at new diagnosis, from a patient treated with antithyroid drugs. The clonotype originates from a young woman with Graves disease. This chain links TRBV28 with TRBJ2-5; maybe TRBD1 (6 bases). The DNA of the CDR3 is TGTGCCAGCAGTTTACCGGGACACCCCCGTGAGACCCAGTACTTC. Its protein product is CASSLPGHPRETQYF.